The sequence of this TCR beta chain was determined in a study of CD8 T cells in ankylosing spondylitis. Study-wide results and caveats: With a CD8+ phenotype, disease-linked clones were relatively rare in peripheral blood. Researchers reportedly found disease-linked clones significantly enriched in matched ankylosing spondylitis synovial fluid. Among TCR beta sequences, a motif of several highly homologous variants appeared characteristic of ankylosing spondylitis blood.

Preparation of TCR beta libraries was done by quantitative 5'-RACE with molecular barcodes. In TCRdb, the 5' RACE reads were re-called with MiXCR into one record per CDR3 protein. The sample has 750,000 to 850,000 distinct CDR3 sequences, 10% to 15% seen once. On this clonotype itself: Its target is unknown.

The germline V gene encodes CDR1 SGHTA and CDR2 FQGNSA. The CDR3 has 15 residues. The V and J ends lost 3 bases and 3 bases respectively, with 14 bases between them. This receptor was identified in a male donor with ankylosing spondylitis. The specimen was blood, either unsorted or a sorted T cell fraction (not recorded which). The genes are TRBV7-2 and TRBJ1-1, with D hard to call. The CDR3 region has the DNA TGTGCCAGCAGCTTCATGGCTCCGGGGTACACTGAAGCTTTCTTT. Amino acid sequence: CASSFMAPGYTEAFF.